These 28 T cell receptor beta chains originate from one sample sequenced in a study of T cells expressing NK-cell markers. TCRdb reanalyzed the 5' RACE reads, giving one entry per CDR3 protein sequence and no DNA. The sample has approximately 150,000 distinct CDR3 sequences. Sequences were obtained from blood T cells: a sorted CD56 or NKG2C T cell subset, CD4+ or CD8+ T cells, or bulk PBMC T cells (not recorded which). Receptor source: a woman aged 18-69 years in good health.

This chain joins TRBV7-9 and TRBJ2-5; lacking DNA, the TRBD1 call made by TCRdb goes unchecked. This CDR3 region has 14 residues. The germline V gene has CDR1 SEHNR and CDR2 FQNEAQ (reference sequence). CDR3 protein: CASSTPTGYETQYF.

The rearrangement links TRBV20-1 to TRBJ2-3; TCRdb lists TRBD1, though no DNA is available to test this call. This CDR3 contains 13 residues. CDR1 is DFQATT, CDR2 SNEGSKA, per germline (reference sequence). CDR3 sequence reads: CSAYTGYADTQYF.

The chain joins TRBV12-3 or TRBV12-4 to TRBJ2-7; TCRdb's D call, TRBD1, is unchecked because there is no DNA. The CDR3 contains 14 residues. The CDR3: CASSTPDSLYEQYF.

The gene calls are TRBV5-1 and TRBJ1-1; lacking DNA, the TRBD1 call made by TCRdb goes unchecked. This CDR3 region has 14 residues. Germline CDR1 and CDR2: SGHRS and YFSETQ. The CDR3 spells CASSPTGVTTEAFF.

Here the CDR3 reads CASSSSGTSGINEQFF. The chain couples TRBV5-5 to TRBJ2-1; TCRdb names TRBD2, which stays unverified in the absence of DNA. Germline CDR1 SGHKS, CDR2 YYEKEE (reference sequence). CDR3 length: 16 amino acids. Filled out from reference TRBV5-5 and TRBJ2-1, the complete variable domain reads DAGVTQSPTHLIKTRGQQVTLRCSPISGHKSVSWYQQVLGQGPQFIFQYYEKEERGRGNFPDRFSARQFPNYSSELNVNALLLGDSALYLCASSSSGTSGINEQFFGPGTRLTVL.

CDR3 region: CASSYSGGSSYEQYF. The genes are TRBV6-5 and TRBJ2-7. The CDR3 has 15 residues. Looked up from germline, CDR1 is MNHEY and CDR2 is SVGAGI.

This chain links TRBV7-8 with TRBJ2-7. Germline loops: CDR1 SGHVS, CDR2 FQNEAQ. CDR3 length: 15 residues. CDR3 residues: CASSLGDSAAYEQYF.

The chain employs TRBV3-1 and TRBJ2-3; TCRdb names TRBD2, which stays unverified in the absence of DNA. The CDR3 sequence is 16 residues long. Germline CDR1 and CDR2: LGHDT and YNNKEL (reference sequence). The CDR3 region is CASSQDSGRSTDTQYF.

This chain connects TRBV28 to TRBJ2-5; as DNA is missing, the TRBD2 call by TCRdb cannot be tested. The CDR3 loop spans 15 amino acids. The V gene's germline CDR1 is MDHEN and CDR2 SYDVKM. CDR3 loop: CASSPAGGLGETQYF.

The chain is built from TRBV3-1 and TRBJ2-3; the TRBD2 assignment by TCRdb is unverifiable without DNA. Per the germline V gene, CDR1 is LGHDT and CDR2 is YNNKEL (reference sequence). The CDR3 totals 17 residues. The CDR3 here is CASSETSGGAGTDTQYF.

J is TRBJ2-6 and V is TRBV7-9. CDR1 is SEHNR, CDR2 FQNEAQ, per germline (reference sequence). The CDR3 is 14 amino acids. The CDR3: CASPRQSGANVLTF.

This CDR3 reads CASSLASGVKTGELFF. The rearrangement uses TRBV7-6 and TRBJ2-2; TCRdb calls TRBD2, which cannot be checked without DNA. The CDR3 runs to 16 residues. Germline CDR1 SGHVS, CDR2 FNYEAQ.

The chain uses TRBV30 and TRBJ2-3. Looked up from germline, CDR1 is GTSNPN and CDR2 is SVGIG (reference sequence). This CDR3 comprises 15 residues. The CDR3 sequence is CAWSLPRQYTDTQYF.

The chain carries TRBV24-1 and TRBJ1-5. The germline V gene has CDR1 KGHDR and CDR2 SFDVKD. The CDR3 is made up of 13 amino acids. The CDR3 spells CATSDLRGQPQHF.

This CDR3 reads CASSQSGGGYTDTQYF. This chain joins TRBV4-2 and TRBJ2-3; TCRdb names TRBD2, which stays unverified in the absence of DNA. Germline values: CDR1 LGHNA, CDR2 YNFKEQ. The CDR3 sequence is 16 residues long.

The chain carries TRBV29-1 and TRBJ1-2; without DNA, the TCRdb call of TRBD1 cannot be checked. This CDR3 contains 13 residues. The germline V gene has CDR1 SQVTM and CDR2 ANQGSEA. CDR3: CSVSGTANYGYTF.

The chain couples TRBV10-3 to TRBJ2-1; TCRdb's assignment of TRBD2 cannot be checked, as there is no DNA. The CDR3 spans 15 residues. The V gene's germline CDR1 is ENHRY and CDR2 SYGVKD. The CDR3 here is CAISSARQGGYEQFF.

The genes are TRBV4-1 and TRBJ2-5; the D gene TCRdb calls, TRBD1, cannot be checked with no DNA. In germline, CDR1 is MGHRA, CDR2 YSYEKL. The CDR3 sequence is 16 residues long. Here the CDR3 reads CASSQDPGEYQETQYF.

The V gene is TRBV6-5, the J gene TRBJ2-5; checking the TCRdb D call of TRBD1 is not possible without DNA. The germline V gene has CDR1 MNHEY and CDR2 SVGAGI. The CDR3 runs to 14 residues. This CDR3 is CASSYGGTEETQYF.

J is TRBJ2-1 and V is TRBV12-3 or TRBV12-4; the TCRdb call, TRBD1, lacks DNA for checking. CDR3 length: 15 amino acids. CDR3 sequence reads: CASSLGGGWGNEQFF.

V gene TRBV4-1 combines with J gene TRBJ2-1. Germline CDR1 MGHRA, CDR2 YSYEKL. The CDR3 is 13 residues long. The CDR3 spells CASSQSRGYEQFF.

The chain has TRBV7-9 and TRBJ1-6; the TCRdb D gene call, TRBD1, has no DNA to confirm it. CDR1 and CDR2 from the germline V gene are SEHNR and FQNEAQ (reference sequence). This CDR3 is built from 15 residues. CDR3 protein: CASSSPGGNNSPLHF. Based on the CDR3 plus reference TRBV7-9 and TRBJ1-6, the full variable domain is DTGVSQNPRHKITKRGQNVTFRCDPISEHNRLYWYRQTLGQGPEFLTYFQNEAQLEKSRLLSDRFSAERPKGSFSTLEIQRTEQGDSAMYLCASSSPGGNNSPLHFGNGTRLTVT.

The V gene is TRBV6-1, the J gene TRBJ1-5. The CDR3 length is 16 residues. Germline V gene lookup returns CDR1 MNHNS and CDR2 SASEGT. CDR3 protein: CASSEALGGGNQPQHF.

This chain's CDR3 is CASTFLEGGSDEQFF. The chain joins TRBV12-3 or TRBV12-4 to TRBJ2-1; checking the TCRdb D call of TRBD1 is not possible without DNA. This CDR3 region has 15 residues.

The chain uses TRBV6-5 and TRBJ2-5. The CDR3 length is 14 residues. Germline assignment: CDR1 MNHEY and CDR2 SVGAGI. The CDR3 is CASSYSNRRETQYF.

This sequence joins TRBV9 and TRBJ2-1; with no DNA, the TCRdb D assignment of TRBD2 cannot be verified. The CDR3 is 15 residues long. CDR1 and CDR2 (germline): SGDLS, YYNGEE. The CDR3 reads CASSDSGTTYNEQFF.

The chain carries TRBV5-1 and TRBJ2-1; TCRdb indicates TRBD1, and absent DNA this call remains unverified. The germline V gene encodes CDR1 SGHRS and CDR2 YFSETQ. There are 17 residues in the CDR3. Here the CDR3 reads CASNPLGGASGYNEQFF.

CDR3 amino acids: CATSDFGRAYNEQFF. The gene calls are TRBV24-1 and TRBJ2-1. The CDR3 totals 15 residues. Per germline, CDR1 KGHDR and CDR2 SFDVKD.